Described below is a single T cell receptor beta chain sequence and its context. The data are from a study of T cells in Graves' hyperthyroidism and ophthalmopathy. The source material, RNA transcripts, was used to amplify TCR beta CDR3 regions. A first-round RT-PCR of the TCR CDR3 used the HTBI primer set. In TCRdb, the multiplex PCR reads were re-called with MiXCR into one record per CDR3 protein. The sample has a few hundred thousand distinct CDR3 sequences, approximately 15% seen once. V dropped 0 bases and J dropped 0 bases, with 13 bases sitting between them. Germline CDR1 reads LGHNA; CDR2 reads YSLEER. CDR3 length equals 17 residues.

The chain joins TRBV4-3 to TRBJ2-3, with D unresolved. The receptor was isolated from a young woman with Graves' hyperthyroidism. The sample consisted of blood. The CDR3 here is CASSQDRGQTSTDTQYF. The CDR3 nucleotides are TGCGCCAGCAGCCAAGATCGTGGGCAGACTAGCACAGATACGCAGTATTTT.